This TCR beta chain was recorded in a study of identical twins. The CDR3 is 12 residues long. V gave up 4 bases and J gave up 6 bases, with 9 bases separating them. TCRdb re-called the 5' RACE reads through MiXCR, storing one row per CDR3 protein. Of nearly 900,000 distinct CDR3 sequences in the sample, about 12% were seen once. All donors were healthy Caucasians. Whole-study findings and limits: Out-of-frame alpha sequences that twins shared showed excess low generation probability.

This clonotype turned up a few times. Its antigen is undetermined. These data are also associated with another study on yellow fever vaccine responses in identical twins. This second report adds: Each twin's T cell response to the vaccine was reported to look partly convergent and partly personalized.

Sequenced input: PBMCs. This receptor was obtained from a woman between 18 and 29 years old in good health. The rearrangement joins TRBV12-3 or TRBV12-4 to TRBJ1-1; D unresolved. CDR3: CASSSPVSEAFF. CDR3 in DNA: TGTGCCAGCAGTTCCCCTGTGTCTGAAGCTTTCTTT.